One sample yielded the 21 T cell receptor beta chains listed below, sequenced in a study of CD4+ T cells in melanoma. Generated by immunoSEQ multiplex PCR, the TCRdb table keeps only in-frame clones and is missing some. In the table there are about 20,000 clones, around four fifths of which are singletons. What was sequenced was cells from a culture (not recorded whether cultured in vitro). These receptors were obtained from a human donor with melanoma.

V usage is TRBV12-5 and J usage is TRBJ1-1; 7 nucleotides align to TRBD1. Germline lookup yields CDR1 LGHNT and CDR2 FRNRAP. This CDR3 region has 15 residues. V trimming: 5 bases; J trimming: 5 bases; junction bases outside the gene matches: 11. The CDR3 DNA sequence: TGTGCTAGTGGTCAGTTACAGGGGATCGAGACTGAAGCTTTCTTT. Its protein is CASGQLQGIETEAFF.

V usage is TRBV6-1 and J usage is TRBJ1-5; TRBD1 matches at 9 bases. V lost 4 bases and J lost 7; bases outside the gene matches: 5. CDR3 size: 14 residues. CDR1 is MNHNS, CDR2 SASEGT, per germline. DNA for the CDR3: TGTGCCAGCAGTGGGGGACAGGGACGGCAGCCCCAGCATTTT. Translated: CASSGGQGRQPQHF.

Written as DNA, the CDR3 is TGTGCCAGTAGCCCTCCCGGGGGCCAAACCTACGAGCAGTACTTC. Residues: CASSPPGGQTYEQYF. The chain combines TRBV19 with TRBJ2-7; either TRBD1 or TRBD2 may supply D (6 bases each). Germline V CDR1 and CDR2: LNHDA, SQIVND (reference sequence). V was clipped by 6 bases and J by 2 bases, with 17 bases between them. This CDR3 has 15 residues.

The J gene is TRBJ2-1, the V gene TRBV4-1; TRBD2 matches 11 bases. In germline, CDR1 is MGHRA, CDR2 YSYEKL. The CDR3 loop spans 16 amino acids. Trimming took 3 bases from V and 4 from J; bases not matched to a gene: 5. The CDR3 region has the DNA TGCGCCAGCAGCCATCCCCCTAGCGGGGGGTACAATGAGCAGTTCTTC. This encodes CASSHPPSGGYNEQFF.

V gene TRBV5-1 combines with J gene TRBJ2-7; TRBD2 agrees at 13 bases. Germline V gene data show CDR1 as SGHRS and CDR2 as YFSETQ. This CDR3 has 16 residues. The J segment lost 2 bases and the V segment lost 4 bases, leaving 6 bases of the junction unmatched. CDR3 sequence (DNA): TGCGCCAGCAGCCGTGGGGGGACTAGCGGGGCCTACGAGCAGTACTTC. Translating it yields CASSRGGTSGAYEQYF.

The chain uses TRBV5-1 and TRBJ2-1; 9 positions agree with TRBD2. This CDR3 contains 14 residues. The V and J ends lost 5 bases and 8 bases, in that order; junction bases with no gene match: 8. Germline values: CDR1 SGHRS, CDR2 YFSETQ. The CDR3 loop is CASRLNSGGYEQFF. CDR3 nucleotide sequence: TGCGCCAGCAGGCTCAATAGCGGGGGCTATGAGCAGTTCTTC. Looking up the rest from reference TRBV5-1 and TRBJ2-1 gives the full variable domain: KAGVTQTPRYLIKTRGQQVTLSCSPISGHRSVSWYQQTPGQGLQFLFEYFSETQRNKGNFPGRFSGRQFSNSRSEMNVSTLELGDSALYLCASRLNSGGYEQFFGPGTRLTVL.

This clone occurred a few times. CDR3 region: CASSQGATGSYNSPLHF. DNA for the CDR3: TGTGCCAGCAGCCAGGGGGCGACTGGGTCCTATAATTCACCCCTCCACTTT. The rearrangement links TRBV4-2 to TRBJ1-6; weak D call: TRBD1 (6 bases). The CDR3 sequence is 17 residues long. V dropped 3 bases and J dropped 1 base, with 13 bases sitting between them. Germline V gives CDR1 LGHNA, CDR2 YNFKEQ.

This rearrangement joins TRBV5-1 to TRBJ1-5; 9 bases map to TRBD1. The CDR3 is 15 amino acids. Germline assignment: CDR1 SGHRS and CDR2 YFSETQ. The junction had 10 bases not matched to a gene; V was cut back by 1 base and J by 11 bases. This chain's CDR3 is CASSLSGQGYQSQHF. The CDR3 DNA reads TGCGCCAGCAGCTTGTCCGGACAGGGGTACCAGTCCCAGCATTTT.

CDR3 in DNA: TGTGCCAGCAGTTACGGGACACGGAACACTGAAGCTTTCTTT. Translation gives CASSYGTRNTEAFF. V is TRBV6-5 and J is TRBJ1-1, with a tentative D call TRBD1 (6 bases). The V gene's germline CDR1 is MNHEY and CDR2 SVGAGI. V was trimmed by 2 bases and J by 1 base, leaving 8 bases between them. The CDR3 sequence is 14 residues long.

The chain links TRBV18 to TRBJ1-4; no clear D gene. This CDR3 is built from 15 residues. Germline V gives CDR1 KGHSH, CDR2 LQKENI. Trimming took 6 bases from V and 4 from J, leaving 15 bases between them. The CDR3 here is CASSPMRVGNEKLFF. CDR3 sequence (DNA): TGTGCCAGCTCGCCAATGCGAGTAGGTAATGAAAAACTGTTTTTT.

The chain is built from TRBV5-6 and TRBJ1-2; tentative D call: TRBD1 (5 bases). The germline V gene has CDR1 SGHDT and CDR2 YYEEEE. The V end lost 4 bases, the J end lost 7 bases, and 20 bases lay between the germline ends. CDR3 length: 15 amino acids. CDR3 in amino acids: CASSPLGQGGSGYTF. Here the CDR3 DNA reads TGTGCCAGCAGCCCCCTGGGGCAGGGTGGGAGTGGCTACACCTTC.

The V gene is TRBV19, the J gene TRBJ2-1; TRBD1 or TRBD2 may be the D gene (6 bases each). CDR3 size: 15 residues. Germline values: CDR1 LNHDA, CDR2 SQIVND (reference sequence). V lost 4 bases and J 0 bases, leaving 10 bases between the germline ends. The CDR3 spells CASSRGGISYNEQFF. DNA for the CDR3: TGTGCCAGTAGTAGAGGGGGGATCTCCTACAATGAGCAGTTCTTC. Based on the CDR3 plus reference TRBV19 and TRBJ2-1, the full variable domain is DGGITQSPKYLFRKEGQNVTLSCEQNLNHDAMYWYRQDPGQGLRLIYYSQIVNDFQKGDIAEGYSVSREKKESFPLTVTSAQKNPTAFYLCASSRGGISYNEQFFGPGTRLTVL.

Here the CDR3 DNA reads TGTGCCAGCTCACCACAAGGGGCTGGAAACACCATATATTTT. Protein sequence: CASSPQGAGNTIYF. The rearrangement uses TRBV18 and TRBJ1-3, with D perhaps matching TRBD1 (5 bases). This CDR3 spans 14 amino acids. Germline V gene data show CDR1 as KGHSH and CDR2 as LQKENI. The V end lost 1 base, the J end lost 2 bases, and 6 bases lay between the germline ends.

This rearrangement joins TRBV9 to TRBJ2-3, with TRBD2 as a possible D gene (6 bases). V shed 4 bases and J shed 4 bases, with 22 bases lying between them. CDR3 length: 17 residues. CDR1 SGDLS and CDR2 YYNGEE come from the germline V gene. The CDR3 protein is CASSPRKGLPGADTQYF. The CDR3 DNA is TGTGCCAGCAGCCCAAGGAAAGGACTCCCGGGAGCAGATACGCAGTATTTT.

This sequence joins TRBV11-2 and TRBJ1-6; the D is unclear. Per germline, CDR1 SGHAT and CDR2 FQNNGV. The CDR3 has 15 amino acids. Trimming removed 0 bases from V and 9 bases from J, with 12 bases in between. The DNA of the CDR3 is TGTGCCAGCAGCTTAGACCCGGGAGCAGTTTCACCCCTCCACTTT. Its protein product is CASSLDPGAVSPLHF. The whole variable domain, remainder taken from reference TRBV11-2 and TRBJ1-6, is EAGVAQSPRYKIIEKRQSVAFWCNPISGHATLYWYQQILGQGPKLLIQFQNNGVVDDSQLPKDRFSAERLKGVDSTLKIQPAKLEDSAVYLCASSLDPGAVSPLHFGNGTRLTVT.

A remark on this clone: Mismatch with germline at one junction end may stem from a read error. The chain is built from TRBV9 and TRBJ1-2, with 10 bases fitting TRBD1. The CDR3 contains 13 residues. Germline loops: CDR1 SGDLS, CDR2 YYNGEE. DNA for the CDR3: TGTGCCAGCAGCGGGGGACAGGGGCGGCCTGCCCACTTC. Translating gives CASSGGQGRPAHF.

This clone was recorded only once. This chain uses TRBV9 with TRBJ1-1, with 10 bases aligning to TRBD1. The J segment lost 3 bases and the V segment lost 1 base, leaving 6 bases of the junction unmatched. The CDR3 has 16 residues. Germline loops: CDR1 SGDLS, CDR2 YYNGEE. CDR3 DNA sequence: TGTGCCAGCAGCGTACCGGACAGGGGGGAGGACACTGAAGCTTTCTTT. Residues: CASSVPDRGEDTEAFF. Full variable domain (remainder filled in from reference TRBV9 and TRBJ1-1): DSGVTQTPKHLITATGQRVTLRCSPRSGDLSVYWYQQSLDQGLQFLIQYYNGEERAKGNILERFSAQQFPDLHSELNLSSLELGDSALYFCASSVPDRGEDTEAFFGQGTRLTVV.

The CDR3 DNA reads as TGTGCCAGCAGCACCGGTCCGGGCCTGGATACGCAGTATTTT. This encodes CASSTGPGLDTQYF. J is TRBJ2-3 and V is TRBV11-3; D unclear. This CDR3 region has 14 residues. Trimming shortened V by 5 bases and J by 6 bases, and 15 bases separated the two germline ends. Germline V gene sequence: CDR1 SGHNT, CDR2 YENEEA.

This chain connects TRBV5-5 to TRBJ1-2, with 8 bases aligning to TRBD1. Unmatched junction bases numbered 11, after V lost 5 bases and J lost 5 bases. Germline V gene sequence: CDR1 SGHKS, CDR2 YYEKEE (reference sequence). The CDR3 length is 15 residues. CDR3 loop: CASRPAGQERYGYTF. DNA of the CDR3: TGTGCCAGCAGACCCGCGGGACAGGAGAGATATGGCTACACCTTC.

J is TRBJ1-1 and V is TRBV19; D ambiguous. CDR1 is LNHDA and CDR2 is SQIVND in the germline V gene (reference sequence). V was cut by 1 base and J by 8 bases, with 11 bases left in between. The CDR3 is 13 residues long. CDR3 region: CASSIGRRTEAFF. CDR3 coding DNA: TGTGCCAGTAGTATAGGGCGGCGAACAGAAGCTTTCTTT.

The chain recombines TRBV11-2 with TRBJ2-1, with 7 nucleotides matching TRBD1. V shed 8 bases and J 4 bases; nucleotides not matched to a gene: 5. The germline CDR1 and CDR2 sequences are SGHAT and FQNNGV. This CDR3 comprises 13 residues. CDR3 DNA sequence: TGTGCCAGCCGTCGGGACAGATACAATGAGCAGTTCTTC. Encoded protein: CASRRDRYNEQFF.